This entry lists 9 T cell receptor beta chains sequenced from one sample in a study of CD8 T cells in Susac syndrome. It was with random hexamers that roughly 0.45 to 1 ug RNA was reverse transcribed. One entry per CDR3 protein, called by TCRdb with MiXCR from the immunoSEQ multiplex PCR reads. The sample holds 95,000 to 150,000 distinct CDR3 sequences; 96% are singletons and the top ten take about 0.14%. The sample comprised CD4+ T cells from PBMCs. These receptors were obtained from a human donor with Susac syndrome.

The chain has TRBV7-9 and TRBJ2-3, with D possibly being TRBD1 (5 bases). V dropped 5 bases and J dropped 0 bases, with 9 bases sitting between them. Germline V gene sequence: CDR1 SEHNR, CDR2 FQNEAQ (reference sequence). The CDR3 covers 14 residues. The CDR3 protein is CASSARQSTDTQYF. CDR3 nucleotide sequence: TGTGCCAGCAGCGCCCGACAGAGCACAGATACGCAGTATTTT.

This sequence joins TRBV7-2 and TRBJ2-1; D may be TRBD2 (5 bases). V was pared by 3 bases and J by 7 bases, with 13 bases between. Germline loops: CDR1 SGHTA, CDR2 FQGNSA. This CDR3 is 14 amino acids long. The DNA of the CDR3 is TGTGCCAGCAGCTTTTTAGCGTGGTCAAATGAGCAGTTCTTC. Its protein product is CASSFLAWSNEQFF.

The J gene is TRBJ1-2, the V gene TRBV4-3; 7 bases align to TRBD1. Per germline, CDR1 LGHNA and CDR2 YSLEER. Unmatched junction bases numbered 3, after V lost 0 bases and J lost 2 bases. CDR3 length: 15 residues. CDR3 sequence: CASSQDVRGNYGYTF. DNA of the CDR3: TGCGCCAGCAGCCAAGATGTCAGGGGGAACTATGGCTACACCTTC.

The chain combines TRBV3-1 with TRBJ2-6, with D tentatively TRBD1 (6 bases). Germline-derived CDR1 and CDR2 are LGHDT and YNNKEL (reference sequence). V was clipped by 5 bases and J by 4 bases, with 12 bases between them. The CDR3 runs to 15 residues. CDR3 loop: CASSTQGPGANVLTF. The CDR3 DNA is TGTGCCAGCAGCACCCAGGGGCCCGGGGCCAACGTCCTGACTTTC.

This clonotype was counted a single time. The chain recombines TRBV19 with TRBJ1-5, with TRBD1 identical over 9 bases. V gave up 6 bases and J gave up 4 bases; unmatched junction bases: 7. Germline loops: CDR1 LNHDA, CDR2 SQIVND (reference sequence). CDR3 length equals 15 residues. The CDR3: CASSAGTGFNQPQHF. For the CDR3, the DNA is TGTGCCAGTAGCGCCGGGACAGGGTTTAATCAGCCCCAGCATTTT.

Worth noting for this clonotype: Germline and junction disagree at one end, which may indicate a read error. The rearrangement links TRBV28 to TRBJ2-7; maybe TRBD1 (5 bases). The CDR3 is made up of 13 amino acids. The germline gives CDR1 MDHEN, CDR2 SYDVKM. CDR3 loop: CASSLAGYNEQYF. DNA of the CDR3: TGTGCCAGCAGTTTGGCAGGGTATAACGAGCAATACTTC.

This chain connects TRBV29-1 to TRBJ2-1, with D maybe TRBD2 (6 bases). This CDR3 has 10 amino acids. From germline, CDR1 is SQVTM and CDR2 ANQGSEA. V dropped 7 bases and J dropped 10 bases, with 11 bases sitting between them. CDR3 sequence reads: CSAERVEQFF. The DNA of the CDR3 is TGCAGCGCCGAGCGGGTGGAGCAGTTCTTC.

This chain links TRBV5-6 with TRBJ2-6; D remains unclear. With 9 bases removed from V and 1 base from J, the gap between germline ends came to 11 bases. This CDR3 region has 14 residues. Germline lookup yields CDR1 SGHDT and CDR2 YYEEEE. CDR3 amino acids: CATKGRSGANVLTF. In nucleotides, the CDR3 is TGTGCCACCAAGGGAAGGTCTGGGGCCAACGTCCTGACTTTC.

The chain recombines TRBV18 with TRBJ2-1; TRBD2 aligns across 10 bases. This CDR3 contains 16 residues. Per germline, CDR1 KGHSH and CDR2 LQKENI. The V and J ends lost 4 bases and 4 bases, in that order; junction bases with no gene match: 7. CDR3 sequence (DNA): TGTGCCAGCTCACTTTTGACTAGCGGGCTTTACAATGAGCAGTTCTTC. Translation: CASSLLTSGLYNEQFF.